This T cell receptor (beta chain) appears in the sequencing data of a study of Ad26.COV2.S vaccination and SARS-CoV-2 variants. Note on this clone: Its antigen remains unknown.

General study findings and limits: Vaccine and placebo groups showed comparable non-spike TCR breadth.

V was clipped by 1 base and J by 4 bases, with 5 bases between them. CDR3 length: 11 amino acids. Germline CDR1 SQVTM, CDR2 ANQGSEA. The assay was immunoSEQ multiplex PCR, and TCRdb's table has in-frame clones only and misses some. The sample carries hundreds of thousands of clones, around 90% recorded once. Treatment reported: some 20 received Ad26.COV2.S at low or high dose, single or two shots; 5 received placebo; per-sample allocation not given. Collection of samples fell on day 63 after the first vaccine or placebo injection. The sequence came from a person aged 18 to 59 who received the Ad26.COV2.S COVID-19 vaccine or a placebo. The V and J genes are TRBV29-1 and TRBJ2-7; D gene uncertain. Sequencing was performed on peripheral blood, taken in a trial of Ad26.COV2.S vaccine versus placebo. In nucleotides, the CDR3 is TGCAGCGTTGAAGGGCAATACGAGCAGTACTTC. Amino acids: CSVEGQYEQYF.